This T cell receptor (beta chain) is from a study of brain T cells in children with intractable seizures. Time point meaning: blood from clinic visit 5 months post-surgery; TSC patient then seizure free. The data were produced by immunoSEQ multiplex PCR, yet TCRdb's version contains in-frame clones alone and is incomplete. Among about 340,000 clones listed, 93% were seen once. The CDR3 is 17 amino acids. Trimming cost V 1 base and J 3 bases; bases outside gene matches: 8. The germline V gene has CDR1 SGHRS and CDR2 YFSETQ. The chain is built from TRBV5-1 and TRBJ2-3; 10 positions match TRBD2. Source: peripheral blood, taken around 5 months after surgery. The source is a boy in the first two years of life with tuberous sclerosis and intractable seizures. This CDR3 is CASSLRPAGGPTDTQYF. Here the CDR3 DNA reads TGCGCCAGCAGCTTGCGTCCAGCGGGAGGGCCGACAGATACGCAGTATTTT. Complete variable domain (other parts from reference TRBV5-1 and TRBJ2-3): KAGVTQTPRYLIKTRGQQVTLSCSPISGHRSVSWYQQTPGQGLQFLFEYFSETQRNKGNFPGRFSGRQFSNSRSEMNVSTLELGDSALYLCASSLRPAGGPTDTQYFGPGTRLTVL.